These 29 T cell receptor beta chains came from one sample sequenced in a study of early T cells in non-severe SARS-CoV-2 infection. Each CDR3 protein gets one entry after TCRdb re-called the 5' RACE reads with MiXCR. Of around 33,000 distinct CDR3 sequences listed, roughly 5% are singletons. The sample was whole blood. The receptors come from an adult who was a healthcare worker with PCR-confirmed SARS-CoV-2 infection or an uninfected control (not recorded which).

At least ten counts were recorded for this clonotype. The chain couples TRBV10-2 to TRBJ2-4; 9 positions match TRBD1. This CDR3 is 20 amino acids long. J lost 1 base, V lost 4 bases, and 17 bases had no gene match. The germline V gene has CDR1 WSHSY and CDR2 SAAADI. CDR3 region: CASSAGLRDRAKKAKNIQYF. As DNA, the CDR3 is TGCGCCAGCAGTGCCGGGTTAAGGGACAGGGCAAAGAAGGCCAAAAACATTCAGTACTTC.

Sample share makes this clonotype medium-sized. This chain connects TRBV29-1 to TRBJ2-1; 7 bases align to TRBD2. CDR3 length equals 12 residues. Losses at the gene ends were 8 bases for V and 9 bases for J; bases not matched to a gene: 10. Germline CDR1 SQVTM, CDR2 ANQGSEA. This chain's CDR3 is CSLIPAGVEQFF. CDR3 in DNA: TGCAGCCTTATACCGGCGGGGGTTGAGCAGTTCTTC.

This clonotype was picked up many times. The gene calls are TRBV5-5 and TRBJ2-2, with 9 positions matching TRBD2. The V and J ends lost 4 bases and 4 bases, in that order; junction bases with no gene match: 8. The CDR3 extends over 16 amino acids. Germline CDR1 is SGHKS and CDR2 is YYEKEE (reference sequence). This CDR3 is CASSLLLAGGTGELFF. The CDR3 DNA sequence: TGTGCCAGCAGCCTCCTACTAGCGGGCGGCACCGGGGAGCTGTTTTTT.

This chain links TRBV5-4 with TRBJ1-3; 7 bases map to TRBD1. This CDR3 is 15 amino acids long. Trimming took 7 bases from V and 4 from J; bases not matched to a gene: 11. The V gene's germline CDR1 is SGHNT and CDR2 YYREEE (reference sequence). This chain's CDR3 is CASFRTGSSGNTIYF. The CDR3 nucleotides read TGTGCCAGCTTTAGGACAGGAAGCTCCGGAAACACCATATATTTT.

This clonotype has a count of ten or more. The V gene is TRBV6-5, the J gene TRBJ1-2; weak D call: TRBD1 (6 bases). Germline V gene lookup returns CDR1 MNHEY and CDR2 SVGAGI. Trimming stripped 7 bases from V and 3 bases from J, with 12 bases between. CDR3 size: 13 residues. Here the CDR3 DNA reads TGTGCCAGCAATAAGGGGGGCGACTATGGCTACACCTTC. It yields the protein CASNKGGDYGYTF.

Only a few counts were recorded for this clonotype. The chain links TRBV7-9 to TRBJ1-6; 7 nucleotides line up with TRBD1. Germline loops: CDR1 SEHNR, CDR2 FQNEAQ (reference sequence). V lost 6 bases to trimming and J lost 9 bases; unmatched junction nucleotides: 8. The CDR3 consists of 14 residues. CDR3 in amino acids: CASRKTGRGSPLHF. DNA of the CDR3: TGTGCCAGCAGAAAGACAGGGCGCGGTTCACCCCTCCACTTT.

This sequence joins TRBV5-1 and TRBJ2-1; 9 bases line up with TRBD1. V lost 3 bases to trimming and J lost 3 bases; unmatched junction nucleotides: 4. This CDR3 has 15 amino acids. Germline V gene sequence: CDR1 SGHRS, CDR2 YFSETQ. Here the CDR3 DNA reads TGCGCCAGCAGCTCCCAGACAGGGGGCTACAATGAGCAGTTCTTC. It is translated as CASSSQTGGYNEQFF.

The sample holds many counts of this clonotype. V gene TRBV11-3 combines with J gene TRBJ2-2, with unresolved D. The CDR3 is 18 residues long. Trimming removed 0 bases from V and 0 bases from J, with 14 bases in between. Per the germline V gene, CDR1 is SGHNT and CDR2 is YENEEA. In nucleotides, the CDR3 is TGTGCCAGCAGCTTAGATCTGTGGGGTAATACGAACACCGGGGAGCTGTTTTTT. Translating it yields CASSLDLWGNTNTGELFF.

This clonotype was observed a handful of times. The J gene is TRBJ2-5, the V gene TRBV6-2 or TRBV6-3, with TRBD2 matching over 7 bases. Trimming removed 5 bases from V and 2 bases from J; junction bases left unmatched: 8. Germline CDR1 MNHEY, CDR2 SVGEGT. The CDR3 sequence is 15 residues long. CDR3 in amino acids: CASSGAGDLQETQYF. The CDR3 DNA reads TGTGCCAGCAGTGGCGCGGGAGATTTGCAAGAGACCCAGTACTTC.

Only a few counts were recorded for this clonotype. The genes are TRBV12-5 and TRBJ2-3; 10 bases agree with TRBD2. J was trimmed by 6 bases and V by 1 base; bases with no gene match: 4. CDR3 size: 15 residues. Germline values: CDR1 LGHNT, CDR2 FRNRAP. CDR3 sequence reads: CASGLEGLAPDTQYF. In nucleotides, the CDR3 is TGTGCTAGTGGTTTGGAGGGACTAGCGCCTGATACGCAGTATTTT.

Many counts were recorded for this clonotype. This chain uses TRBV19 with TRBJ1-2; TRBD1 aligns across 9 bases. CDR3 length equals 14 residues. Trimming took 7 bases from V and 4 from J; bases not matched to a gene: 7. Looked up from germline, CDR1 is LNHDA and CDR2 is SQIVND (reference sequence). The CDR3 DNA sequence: TGTGCCAGTACTCTCCGGGACAGGGTCTATGGCTACACCTTC. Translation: CASTLRDRVYGYTF.

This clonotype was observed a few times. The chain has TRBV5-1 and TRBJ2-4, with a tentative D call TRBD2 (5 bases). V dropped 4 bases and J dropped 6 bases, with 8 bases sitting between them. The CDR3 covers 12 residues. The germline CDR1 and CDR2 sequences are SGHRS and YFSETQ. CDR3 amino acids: CASSPEGNIQYF. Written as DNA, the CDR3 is TGCGCCAGCAGCCCCGAGGGAAACATTCAGTACTTC.

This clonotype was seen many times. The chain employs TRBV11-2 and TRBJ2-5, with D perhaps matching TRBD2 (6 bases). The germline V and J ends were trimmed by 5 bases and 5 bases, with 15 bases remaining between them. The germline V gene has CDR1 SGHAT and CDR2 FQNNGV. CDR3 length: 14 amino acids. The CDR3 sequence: CASSMWEVGETQYF. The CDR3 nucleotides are TGTGCCAGCAGCATGTGGGAGGTCGGGGAGACCCAGTACTTC.

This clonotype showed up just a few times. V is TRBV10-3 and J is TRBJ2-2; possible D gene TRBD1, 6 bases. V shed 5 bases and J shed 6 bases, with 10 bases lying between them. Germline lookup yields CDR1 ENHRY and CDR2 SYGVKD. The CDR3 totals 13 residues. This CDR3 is CAISQQGPGELFF. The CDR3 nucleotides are TGTGCCATCAGTCAACAGGGACCCGGGGAGCTGTTTTTT.

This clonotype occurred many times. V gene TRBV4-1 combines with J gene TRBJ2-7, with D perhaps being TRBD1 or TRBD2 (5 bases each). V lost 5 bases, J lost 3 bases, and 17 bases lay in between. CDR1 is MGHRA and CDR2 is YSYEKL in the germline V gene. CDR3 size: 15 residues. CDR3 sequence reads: CASSIKGTDFYEQYF. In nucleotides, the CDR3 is TGCGCCAGCAGCATAAAGGGGACGGATTTCTACGAGCAGTACTTC.

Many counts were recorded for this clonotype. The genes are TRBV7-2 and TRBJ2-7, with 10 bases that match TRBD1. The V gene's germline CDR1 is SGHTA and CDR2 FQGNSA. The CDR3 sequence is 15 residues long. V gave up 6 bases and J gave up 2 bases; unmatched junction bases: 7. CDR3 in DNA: TGTGCCAGCAGGGGCGGACAGGGGGTAGCCTACGAGCAGTACTTC. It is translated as CASRGGQGVAYEQYF.

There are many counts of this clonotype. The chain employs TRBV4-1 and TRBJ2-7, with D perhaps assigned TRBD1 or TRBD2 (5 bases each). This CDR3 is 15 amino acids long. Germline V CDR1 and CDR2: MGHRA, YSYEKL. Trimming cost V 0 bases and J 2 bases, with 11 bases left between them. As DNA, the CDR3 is TGCGCCAGCAGCCAAGAACCGGGACCAACCTACGAGCAGTACTTC. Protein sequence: CASSQEPGPTYEQYF.

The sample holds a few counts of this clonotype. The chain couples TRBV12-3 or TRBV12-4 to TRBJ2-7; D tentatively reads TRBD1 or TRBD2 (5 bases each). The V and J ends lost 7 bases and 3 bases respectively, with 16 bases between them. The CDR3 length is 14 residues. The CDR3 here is CASTGAMGIYEQYF. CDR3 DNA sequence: TGTGCCAGCACCGGGGCCATGGGGATCTACGAGCAGTACTTC.

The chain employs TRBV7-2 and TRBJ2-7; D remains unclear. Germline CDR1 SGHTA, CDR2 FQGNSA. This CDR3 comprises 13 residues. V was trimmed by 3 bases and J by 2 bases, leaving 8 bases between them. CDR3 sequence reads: CASSFKTPYEQYF. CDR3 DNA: TGTGCCAGCAGCTTTAAGACTCCCTACGAGCAGTACTTC.

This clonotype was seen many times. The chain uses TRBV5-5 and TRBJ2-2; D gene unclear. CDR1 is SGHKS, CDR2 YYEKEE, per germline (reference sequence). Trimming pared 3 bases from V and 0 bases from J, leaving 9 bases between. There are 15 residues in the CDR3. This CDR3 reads CASSSTFANTGELFF. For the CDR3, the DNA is TGTGCCAGCAGCTCCACGTTTGCGAACACCGGGGAGCTGTTTTTT.

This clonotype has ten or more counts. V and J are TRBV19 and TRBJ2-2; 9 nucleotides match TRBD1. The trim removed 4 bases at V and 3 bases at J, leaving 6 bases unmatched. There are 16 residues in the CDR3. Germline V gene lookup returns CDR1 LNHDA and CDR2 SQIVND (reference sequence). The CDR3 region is CASSKYRGRDTGELFF. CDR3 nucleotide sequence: TGTGCCAGTAGTAAATACAGGGGGCGCGACACCGGGGAGCTGTTTTTT.

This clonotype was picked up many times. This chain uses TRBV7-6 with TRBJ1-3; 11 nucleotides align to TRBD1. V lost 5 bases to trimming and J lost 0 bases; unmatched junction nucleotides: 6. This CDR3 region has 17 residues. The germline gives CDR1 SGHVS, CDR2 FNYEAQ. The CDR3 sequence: CASSDGQGAYSGNTIYF. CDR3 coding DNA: TGTGCCAGCAGCGACGGACAGGGGGCGTACTCTGGAAACACCATATATTTT. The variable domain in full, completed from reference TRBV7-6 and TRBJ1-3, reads GAGVSQSPRYKVTKRGQDVALRCDPISGHVSLYWYRQALGQGPEFLTYFNYEAQQDKSGLPNDRFSAERPEGSISTLTIQRTEQRDSAMYRCASSDGQGAYSGNTIYFGEGSWLTVV.

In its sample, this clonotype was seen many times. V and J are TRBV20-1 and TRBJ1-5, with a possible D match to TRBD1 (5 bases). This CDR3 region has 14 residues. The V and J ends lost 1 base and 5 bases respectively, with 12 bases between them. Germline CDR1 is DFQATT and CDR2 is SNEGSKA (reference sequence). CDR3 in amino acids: CSARVGGPHQPQHF. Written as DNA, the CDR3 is TGCAGTGCTAGAGTGGGGGGTCCCCATCAGCCCCAGCATTTT.

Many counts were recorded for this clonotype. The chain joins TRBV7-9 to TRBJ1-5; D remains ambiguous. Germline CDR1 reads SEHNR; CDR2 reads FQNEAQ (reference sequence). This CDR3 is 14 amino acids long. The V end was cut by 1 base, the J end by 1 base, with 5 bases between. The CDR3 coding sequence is TGTGCCAGCAGCTTAGGTAACAGCAATCAGCCCCAGCATTTT. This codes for CASSLGNSNQPQHF.

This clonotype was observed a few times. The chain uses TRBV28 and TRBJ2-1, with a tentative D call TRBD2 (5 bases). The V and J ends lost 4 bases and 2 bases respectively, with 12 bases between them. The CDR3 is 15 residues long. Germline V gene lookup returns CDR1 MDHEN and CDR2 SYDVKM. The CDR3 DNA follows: TGTGCCAGCAGTTCCCCCCGAGGGACCTACAATGAGCAGTTCTTC. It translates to CASSSPRGTYNEQFF.

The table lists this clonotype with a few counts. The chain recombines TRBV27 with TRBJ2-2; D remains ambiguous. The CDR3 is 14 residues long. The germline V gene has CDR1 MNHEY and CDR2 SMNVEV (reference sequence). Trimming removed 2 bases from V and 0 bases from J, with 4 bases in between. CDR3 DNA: TGTGCCAGCAGTTTACTGCCGAACACCGGGGAGCTGTTTTTT. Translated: CASSLLPNTGELFF.

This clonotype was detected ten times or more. The CDR3 bases are TGTGCCAGCAGCATACGGGACAGGGGAGGAAACATTCAGTACTTC. This encodes CASSIRDRGGNIQYF. The genes are TRBV5-6 and TRBJ2-4; 10 bases match TRBD1. V lost 4 bases and J lost 6; bases outside the gene matches: 7. The CDR3 consists of 15 residues. Germline CDR1 is SGHDT and CDR2 is YYEEEE. The entire variable domain, with the rest obtained from reference TRBV5-6 and TRBJ2-4, is as follows: DAGVTQSPTHLIKTRGQQVTLRCSPKSGHDTVSWYQQALGQGPQFIFQYYEEEERQRGNFPDRFSGHQFPNYSSELNVNALLLGDSALYLCASSIRDRGGNIQYFGAGTRLSVL.

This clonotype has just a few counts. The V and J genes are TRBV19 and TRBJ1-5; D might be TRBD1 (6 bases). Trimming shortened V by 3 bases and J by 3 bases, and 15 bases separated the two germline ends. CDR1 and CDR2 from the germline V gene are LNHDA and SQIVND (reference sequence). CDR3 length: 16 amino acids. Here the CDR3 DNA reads TGTGCCAGTAGTATGGGGGCGACAGGTCTCAATCAGCCCCAGCATTTT. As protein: CASSMGATGLNQPQHF.

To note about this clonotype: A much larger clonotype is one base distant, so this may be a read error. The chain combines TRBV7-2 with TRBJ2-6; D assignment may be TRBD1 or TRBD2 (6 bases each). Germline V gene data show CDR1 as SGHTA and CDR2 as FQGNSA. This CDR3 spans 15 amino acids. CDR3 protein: CASTPGGSGAIVLTF. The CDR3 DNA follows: TGTGCCAGCACCCCCGGGGGCTCTGGGGCCATCGTCCTGACTTTC.